Included here is one TCR beta chain sequence, with context. The entry originates in a study of blood T cell repertoires in COVID-19. Overall study: Whether acute or convalescent, the COVID-19 samples came from the United States, Italy and Spain. PBMCs, B-cell-depleted T cells, or T cells provided the cDNA or gDNA that made up the material.

How the authors handled the data: Cell counts per sample came from amplifying reference gene primers. The assay was immunoSEQ multiplex PCR, and TCRdb's table has in-frame clones only and misses some. That table gives V, J and clone size, and the DNA gave D and trimming. The table records under 200,000 clones, roughly 90% of them present only once. CDR3 length: 15 amino acids. Source material: peripheral blood. The rearrangement links TRBV12-2 to TRBJ2-7; whether TRBD2, the table's D call, matches the DNA was not checked. TRBV12-2 is a listed pseudogene. This TCR came from a man aged 45-65 years with acute or convalescent COVID-19. CDR3 sequence: CASRLGLAGAHEQYF. The CDR3, as DNA: TGTGCAAGTCGCTTAGGACTAGCGGGAGCACATGAGCAGTACTTC.